The next 29 T cell receptor beta chains were all read from a single sample in a study of beta chain features in type 1 diabetes. The authors reverse transcribed all of the isolated RNA, so sequencing captured expressed TCRB transcripts. Method: immunoSEQ multiplex PCR; TCRdb's copy keeps in-frame clones and lacks some. The sample shows approximately 170,000 clones, roughly 60% of them seen only once. Points from the study as a whole: People with Type 1 diabetes carried modestly yet significantly shorter TCRB CDR3s in all four CD4+ subsets.

Their antigens remain unidentified. The material sequenced was naive CD4+ T cells from blood. These receptors were collected from a man aged 30-40 years with type 1 diabetes.

The chain carries TRBV30 and TRBJ1-3; no clear D gene. The CDR3 contains 11 residues. CDR1 GTSNPN and CDR2 SVGIG come from the germline V gene (reference sequence). V lost 8 bases and J lost 2, with 7 bases in between. CDR3 coding DNA: TGTGCCAAATTCACTGGAAACACCATATATTTT. Translation gives CAKFTGNTIYF.

The V gene is TRBV25-1, the J gene TRBJ2-7, with TRBD2 matching over 7 bases. The germline V gene has CDR1 MGHDK and CDR2 SYGVNS. V trimming: 3 bases; J trimming: 7 bases; junction bases outside the gene matches: 6. The CDR3 length is 13 residues. The CDR3 here is CASSDRLAREQYF. As DNA, the CDR3 is TGTGCCAGCAGTGATAGACTAGCTAGGGAGCAGTACTTC.

V usage is TRBV2 and J usage is TRBJ1-4; D unresolved. This CDR3 has 13 amino acids. V lost 2 bases, J lost 3 bases, and 4 bases lay in between. In germline, CDR1 is SNHLY, CDR2 FYNNEI. The CDR3 sequence is CASSEIPNEKLFF. The CDR3 coding sequence is TGTGCCAGCAGTGAAATCCCTAATGAAAAACTGTTTTTT.

CDR3 nucleotides: TGTGCCAGCTCACCACAAGAGGGGGACATCGGGCAGTACTTC. Amino acids: CASSPQEGDIGQYF. This chain links TRBV18 with TRBJ2-7, with D possibly TRBD1 on 6 matching bases. The germline V gene has CDR1 KGHSH and CDR2 LQKENI. Deletions cut 1 base from V and 9 bases from J, with 16 bases between. The CDR3 loop spans 14 amino acids.

The V and J genes are TRBV5-1 and TRBJ2-5; D unresolved. Germline V gives CDR1 SGHRS, CDR2 YFSETQ. The CDR3 spans 13 residues. The V gene lost 4 bases and the J gene lost 5 bases, with 12 bases spanning the gap. CDR3 sequence (DNA): TGCGCCAGCAGCGACACCCTACTGGAGACCCAGTACTTC. Translation: CASSDTLLETQYF.

The chain has TRBV7-2 and TRBJ2-6; D is possibly TRBD1 (6 bases). This CDR3 comprises 15 residues. Per the germline V gene, CDR1 is SGHTA and CDR2 is FQGNSA. Trimming removed 4 bases from V and 4 bases from J, with 11 bases in between. CDR3 DNA sequence: TGTGCCAGCAGCTCCAACAGGGCCGGGGCCAACGTCCTGACTTTC. Amino acid sequence: CASSSNRAGANVLTF. Full variable domain (outside the CDR3, taken from reference TRBV7-2 and TRBJ2-6): GAGVSQSPSNKVTEKGKDVELRCDPISGHTALYWYRQSLGQGLEFLIYFQGNSAPDKSGLPSDRFSAERTGGSVSTLTIQRTQQEDSAVYLCASSSNRAGANVLTFGAGSRLTVL.

CDR3 nucleotide sequence: TGTGCCAGCGGTCAGAGGGACACCTCAACCTACGAGCAGTACTTC. Protein sequence: CASGQRDTSTYEQYF. The genes are TRBV6-1 and TRBJ2-7; D perhaps matches TRBD1 (6 bases). Between the trimmed V and J ends, which lost 8 bases and 2 bases, there was a span of 19 bases. Germline V gene data show CDR1 as MNHNS and CDR2 as SASEGT. There are 15 residues in the CDR3.

The rearrangement uses TRBV29-1 and TRBJ1-3; D may be TRBD1 (5 bases). The CDR3 loop spans 14 amino acids. Germline V gene data show CDR1 as SQVTM and CDR2 as ANQGSEA. V was trimmed by 1 base and J by 3 bases, leaving 10 bases between them. CDR3 sequence (DNA): TGCAGCGTTGAAGCTTGGGGCAGTGGAAACACCATATATTTT. This gives the protein CSVEAWGSGNTIYF. Full variable domain (remainder filled in from reference TRBV29-1 and TRBJ1-3): SAVISQKPSRDICQRGTSLTIQCQVDSQVTMMFWYRQQPGQSLTLIATANQGSEATYESGFVIDKFPISRPNLTFSTLTVSNMSPEDSSIYLCSVEAWGSGNTIYFGEGSWLTVV.

A few counts support this clone. The V and J genes are TRBV30 and TRBJ1-5, with a possible D match to TRBD1 (5 bases). The V gene's germline CDR1 is GTSNPN and CDR2 SVGIG (reference sequence). This CDR3 comprises 12 residues. The CDR3 loop is CAVGPLSRPQHF. CDR3 DNA sequence: TGTGCTGTGGGGCCTCTTTCTCGGCCCCAGCATTTT.

V gene TRBV6-5 combines with J gene TRBJ2-1; 8 nucleotides align to TRBD2. Trimming at V came to 6 bases and at J to 4 bases, leaving 2 bases not matched to a gene. This CDR3 contains 13 residues. Germline V gene sequence: CDR1 MNHEY, CDR2 SVGAGI. This CDR3 is CASREREYNEQFF. The CDR3 region has the DNA TGTGCCAGCAGAGAGCGGGAGTACAATGAGCAGTTCTTC.

The CDR3 reads CASSWGQPGTGELFF. The CDR3 nucleotides read TGTGCCAGCAGCTGGGGACAGCCGGGCACCGGGGAGCTGTTTTTT. The chain recombines TRBV11-3 with TRBJ2-2; 7 bases are a match to TRBD1. CDR1 and CDR2 (germline): SGHNT, YENEEA. This CDR3 has 15 amino acids. With 4 bases clipped from V and 4 bases from J, the junction kept 6 bases outside the gene matches. Based on the CDR3 plus reference TRBV11-3 and TRBJ2-2, the full variable domain is EAGVVQSPRYKIIEKKQPVAFWCNPISGHNTLYWYLQNLGQGPELLIRYENEEAVDDSQLPKDRFSAERLKGVDSTLKIQPAELGDSAVYLCASSWGQPGTGELFFGEGSRLTVL.

The rearrangement joins TRBV13 to TRBJ2-5; perhaps TRBD1 as D (5 bases). Trimming shortened V by 3 bases and J by 5 bases, and 13 bases separated the two germline ends. Per the germline V gene, CDR1 is PRHDT and CDR2 is FYEKMQ (reference sequence). CDR3 size: 14 residues. This CDR3 reads CASSFNRPPETQYF. The CDR3 region has the DNA TGTGCCAGCAGCTTCAACAGGCCCCCCGAGACCCAGTACTTC.

This clone showed up just once. The chain is built from TRBV5-6 and TRBJ2-5; D may be TRBD2 (6 bases). The CDR3 covers 14 residues. Deletions cut 4 bases from V and 8 bases from J, with 18 bases between. CDR1 and CDR2 from the germline V gene are SGHDT and YYEEEE. In DNA, the CDR3 is TGTGCCAGCAGCCTCGGTGGAGGGAGCAGCACCCAGTACTTC. This gives the protein CASSLGGGSSTQYF.

A single count supports this clone. This chain uses TRBV2 with TRBJ1-5, with 9 bases fitting TRBD1. The CDR3 contains 16 residues. Germline trimming cut 5 bases from V and 6 bases from J; bases unmatched to any gene: 11. Germline V CDR1 and CDR2: SNHLY, FYNNEI. This chain's CDR3 is CASSSEQGAHGQPQHF. The DNA of the CDR3 is TGTGCCAGCAGTAGCGAACAGGGGGCGCATGGTCAGCCCCAGCATTTT.

This chain joins TRBV7-2 and TRBJ2-5; TRBD1 agrees at 9 bases. V was pared by 4 bases and J by 7 bases, with 7 bases of the junction left unmatched. Germline values: CDR1 SGHTA, CDR2 FQGNSA. This CDR3 is 14 amino acids long. The chain's CDR3 is CASSSKQGAATQYF. CDR3 bases: TGTGCCAGCAGCTCTAAACAGGGGGCCGCGACCCAGTACTTC.

The V and J genes are TRBV4-3 and TRBJ2-7, with D uncertain. Germline lookup yields CDR1 LGHNA and CDR2 YSLEER. CDR3 length equals 14 residues. Trimming removed 0 bases at V and 3 bases at J, with 9 bases between. The CDR3 nucleotides are TGCGCCAGCAGCCAAGAATTTCCGATCTACGAGCAGTACTTC. The encoded protein is CASSQEFPIYEQYF.

This clone showed up just a few times. The rearrangement joins TRBV13 to TRBJ2-3; 10 bases agree with TRBD1. CDR1 is PRHDT, CDR2 FYEKMQ, per germline (reference sequence). This CDR3 contains 16 residues. V shed 4 bases and J 5 bases; nucleotides not matched to a gene: 9. The CDR3 region has the DNA TGTGCCAGCAGCTCCCAGGACAGGGGGGCACTAGATACGCAGTATTTT. Translating it yields CASSSQDRGALDTQYF.

This chain uses TRBV30 with TRBJ1-5; D gene unclear. The CDR3 sequence is 14 residues long. The ends were cut back, 0 bases at V and 5 bases at J, with 11 bases in the middle. Germline V gene lookup returns CDR1 GTSNPN and CDR2 SVGIG (reference sequence). The CDR3 reads CAWSVGHLDQPQHF. CDR3 nucleotides: TGTGCCTGGAGTGTAGGGCACCTAGATCAGCCCCAGCATTTT.

The chain joins TRBV28 to TRBJ2-4, with D tentatively TRBD1 (6 bases). Germline CDR1 MDHEN, CDR2 SYDVKM. The V end lost 6 bases, the J end lost 0 bases, and 12 bases lay between the germline ends. There are 15 residues in the CDR3. The CDR3 bases are TGTGCCAGCAGGGACAGTCCTTTAGCCAAAAACATTCAGTACTTC. As protein: CASRDSPLAKNIQYF.

The rearrangement joins TRBV7-2 to TRBJ1-1; maybe TRBD1 (5 bases). V was shortened by 4 bases and J by 9 bases, with 9 bases between the two germline ends. Germline CDR1 is SGHTA and CDR2 is FQGNSA. The CDR3 has 11 residues. The CDR3 region has the DNA TGTGCCAGCAGCTCGCAGGGTAAAGCTTTCTTT. This encodes CASSSQGKAFF.

The chain combines TRBV7-9 with TRBJ2-7, with D possibly TRBD2 on 5 matching bases. The germline V and J ends were trimmed by 5 bases and 0 bases, with 17 bases remaining between them. CDR1 SEHNR and CDR2 FQNEAQ come from the germline V gene (reference sequence). CDR3 length equals 16 residues. DNA of the CDR3: TGTGCCAGCAGCGCACGCAACTCAGGAGGCTCCTACGAGCAGTACTTC. Its translation: CASSARNSGGSYEQYF.

This chain uses TRBV11-2 with TRBJ1-2; 8 bases are a match to TRBD1. This CDR3 is 14 amino acids long. Germline V gives CDR1 SGHAT, CDR2 FQNNGV. With V trimmed by 7 bases and J by 4 bases, 8 bases remained unmatched. Here the CDR3 reads CASNPLQGVYGYTF. As DNA, the CDR3 is TGTGCCAGCAATCCCTTACAGGGGGTCTATGGCTACACCTTC.

With regard to this clone: A read error may account for a junction end that differs from germline. V and J are TRBV19 and TRBJ2-5; 7 bases match TRBD2. This CDR3 has 16 amino acids. Germline V gives CDR1 LNHDA, CDR2 SQIVND (reference sequence). CDR3 region: CASSMEGGGPQEPQYF. CDR3 bases: TGTGCCAGTAGTATGGAGGGCGGGGGACCTCAAGAGCCCCAGTACTTC.

This clone was seen a single time. This sequence joins TRBV4-3 and TRBJ1-5, with D uncertain. The CDR3 has 14 amino acids. V lost 3 bases to trimming and J lost 2 bases, with 8 bases between them. Germline V gene lookup returns CDR1 LGHNA and CDR2 YSLEER. CDR3 sequence (DNA): TGCGCCAGCAGCCATAACACGGGCAATCAGCCCCAGCATTTT. Translation: CASSHNTGNQPQHF.

The rearrangement joins TRBV29-1 to TRBJ2-5, with 7 bases identical to TRBD1. Germline CDR1 SQVTM, CDR2 ANQGSEA. After removal of 4 bases from V and 1 base from J, the junction contained 6 bases not matched to a gene. The CDR3 length is 14 residues. As DNA, the CDR3 is TGCAGCGTTGGGAAACAGGGGACCCAAGAGACCCAGTACTTC. Its translation is CSVGKQGTQETQYF.

This clone was observed a handful of times. V usage is TRBV4-3 and J usage is TRBJ2-5; D ambiguous. Deletions cut 0 bases from V and 6 bases from J, with 11 bases between. CDR1 is LGHNA and CDR2 is YSLEER in the germline V gene. The CDR3 has 14 amino acids. The DNA of the CDR3 is TGCGCCAGCAGCCAAGATCTGGAATGGCAGACCCAGTACTTC. Protein sequence: CASSQDLEWQTQYF.

This chain joins TRBV9 and TRBJ2-3; D perhaps matches TRBD2 (5 bases). V shed 0 bases and J shed 4 bases, with 15 bases lying between them. The CDR3 totals 16 residues. The V gene's germline CDR1 is SGDLS and CDR2 YYNGEE. Written as DNA, the CDR3 is TGTGCCAGCAGCGTAGATATTAGCTGGGGAGCAGATACGCAGTATTTT. This translates into CASSVDISWGADTQYF. Supplemented by reference TRBV9 and TRBJ2-3, the full variable domain reads DSGVTQTPKHLITATGQRVTLRCSPRSGDLSVYWYQQSLDQGLQFLIQYYNGEERAKGNILERFSAQQFPDLHSELNLSSLELGDSALYFCASSVDISWGADTQYFGPGTRLTVL.

This chain connects TRBV5-6 to TRBJ2-1; D unresolved. CDR1 and CDR2 from the germline V gene are SGHDT and YYEEEE. The CDR3 runs 11 residues. V lost 1 base to trimming and J lost 7 bases, with 3 bases between them. Written as DNA, the CDR3 is TGTGCCAGCAGCTTGAGGAATGAGCAGTTCTTC. Translated, it gives CASSLRNEQFF.

V is TRBV29-1 and J is TRBJ1-2; the match to TRBD1 covers 7 bases. CDR1 is SQVTM and CDR2 is ANQGSEA in the germline V gene. This CDR3 is built from 14 residues. Trimming at V came to 4 bases and at J to 4 bases, leaving 9 bases not matched to a gene. For the CDR3, the DNA is TGCAGCGTTGCGATTACAGGGGTGAGCTATGGCTACACCTTC. Its protein product is CSVAITGVSYGYTF. Full variable domain (remainder filled in from reference TRBV29-1 and TRBJ1-2): SAVISQKPSRDICQRGTSLTIQCQVDSQVTMMFWYRQQPGQSLTLIATANQGSEATYESGFVIDKFPISRPNLTFSTLTVSNMSPEDSSIYLCSVAITGVSYGYTFGSGTRLTVV.